The present T cell receptor beta chain was sequenced within a study of cytomegalovirus exposure and HLA in healthy donors. The study, taken as a whole, reports: That first-cohort TCR clusters tended to co-occur in the 95 to 150 validation repertoires was found in a later analysis. In vitro, a few CMV-associated chains proved specific for CMV antigens.

Note on this clone: Its matching antigen is unknown.

The CDR3 consists of 14 residues. V lost 5 bases and J lost 6; bases outside the gene matches: 8. Germline CDR1 reads MDHEN; CDR2 reads SYDVKM. The protocol was immunoSEQ multiplex PCR, while the TCRdb copy is restricted to in-frame clones and leaves out a portion. Of fewer than 70,000 clones listed, 90% to 95% are singletons. The sequence was obtained from a woman aged 18-29 years in good health and CMV-seropositive. The V gene is TRBV28, the J gene TRBJ2-7; 9 bases are shared with TRBD2. The material sequenced was PBMCs. CDR3 amino acids: CASSITGTSTEQYF. CDR3 in DNA: TGTGCCAGCAGTATAACCGGGACTAGCACCGAGCAGTACTTC.